These 25 T cell receptor beta chains were sequenced from one sample in a study of T-cell memory formation after mild COVID-19. From the 5' RACE reads, TCRdb called clonotypes with MiXCR, one entry per CDR3 protein. The repertoire holds approximately 180,000 distinct CDR3 sequences, with roughly 17% as singletons. The sequenced sample was PBMCs or a T cell subset sorted from them (not recorded which). The receptors here all came from an adult woman who had mild COVID-19 (a few samples of this study predate the infection). Cell type and time point are not known.

This clonotype was observed a handful of times. This chain joins TRBV6-2 or TRBV6-3 and TRBJ2-2; 9 bases agree with TRBD1. The length of the CDR3 is 14 residues. J gave up 9 bases and V 6 bases, and 8 bases lay outside the gene matches. From germline, CDR1 is MNHEY and CDR2 SVGEGT. The CDR3 nucleotides read TGTGCCAGCAGCGGACAGGGGATAAACCGGGAGCTGTTTTTT. The encoded protein is CASSGQGINRELFF.

The chain has TRBV15 and TRBJ2-6; 7 bases fit TRBD1. Germline loops: CDR1 LNHNV, CDR2 YYDKDF (reference sequence). J lost 0 bases, V lost 0 bases, and 8 bases had no gene match. The CDR3 runs to 19 residues. The CDR3 region has the DNA TGTGCCACCAGCAGAGATTTTAGACAGGGAAGCTCTGGGGCCAACGTCCTGACTTTC. Its protein is CATSRDFRQGSSGANVLTF. Looking up the rest from reference TRBV15 and TRBJ2-6 gives the full variable domain: DAMVIQNPRYQVTQFGKPVTLSCSQTLNHNVMYWYQQKSSQAPKLLFHYYDKDFNNEADTPDNFQSRRPNTSFCFLDIRSPGLGDTAMYLCATSRDFRQGSSGANVLTFGAGSRLTVL.

The V gene is TRBV12-3 or TRBV12-4, the J gene TRBJ1-1, with D tentatively TRBD1 (6 bases). V was shortened by 2 bases and J by 1 base, with 14 bases between the two germline ends. The CDR3 totals 16 residues. The CDR3 region has the DNA TGTGCCAGCAGTTTATCGGCAGGGGCGCAGAACACTGAAGCTTTCTTT. This gives the protein CASSLSAGAQNTEAFF.

This clonotype appeared a few times. This chain connects TRBV20-1 to TRBJ2-2; 7 bases are a match to TRBD2. The CDR3 spans 14 residues. V lost 3 bases and J lost 3; bases outside the gene matches: 4. Germline V lookup: CDR1 DFQATT, CDR2 SNEGSKA (reference sequence). CDR3 amino acids: CSARSRGDTGELFF. CDR3 DNA sequence: TGCAGTGCTAGGTCTCGGGGGGACACCGGGGAGCTGTTTTTT.

As for this clonotype: An end of the junction differs from the germline gene, which may be a read error. The chain joins TRBV5-4 to TRBJ2-1; 9 bases map to TRBD2. The germline V gene has CDR1 SGHNT and CDR2 YYREEE (reference sequence). This CDR3 region has 16 residues. DNA of the CDR3: TGTGCCAGCAGCTTGGCCGGGACTAGCTCCTTCAATGAGCAGTTCTTC. Its protein product is CASSLAGTSSFNEQFF.

This clonotype has only a few counts. Here the CDR3 DNA reads TGTGCCAGCAGCTTAGGCCACATGGACGGCGAGCAGTACTTC. Encoded protein: CASSLGHMDGEQYF. This chain uses TRBV5-5 with TRBJ2-7; unclear D gene. CDR1 and CDR2 from the germline V gene are SGHKS and YYEKEE (reference sequence). CDR3 length: 14 residues. V shed 2 bases and J shed 6 bases, with 15 bases lying between them.

This clonotype showed up just a few times. This chain joins TRBV12-3 or TRBV12-4 and TRBJ2-1; TRBD2 might be the D (6 bases). V lost 5 bases, J lost 0 bases, and 14 bases lay in between. This CDR3 is 16 amino acids long. CDR3 amino acids: CASSPHHGSSYNEQFF. CDR3 sequence (DNA): TGTGCCAGCAGTCCCCATCACGGGAGCTCCTACAATGAGCAGTTCTTC.

This clonotype was observed a handful of times. The genes are TRBV2 and TRBJ1-2; 7 bases map to TRBD1. Germline loops: CDR1 SNHLY, CDR2 FYNNEI. After removal of 2 bases from V and 0 bases from J, the junction contained 0 bases not matched to a gene. The CDR3 totals 14 residues. The CDR3 DNA reads TGTGCCAGCAGTGAACAGGGGGCTAACTATGGCTACACCTTC. This translates into CASSEQGANYGYTF.

This clonotype was seen a few times. The rearrangement links TRBV6-1 to TRBJ2-3, with 9 bases identical to TRBD2. Germline V lookup: CDR1 MNHNS, CDR2 SASEGT. V lost 5 bases, J lost 2 bases, and 8 bases stayed unmatched. The CDR3 totals 16 residues. The CDR3 sequence is CASSSRLAVLTDTQYF. CDR3 bases: TGTGCCAGCAGTTCTAGACTAGCGGTTCTCACAGATACGCAGTATTTT.

The rearrangement uses TRBV4-1 and TRBJ2-1; D uncertain. The germline V gene has CDR1 MGHRA and CDR2 YSYEKL. Trimming left V 0 bases short and J 11 bases short, with 11 bases between. This CDR3 has 13 residues. CDR3 DNA: TGCGCCAGCAGCCAAGAGTTGATCACACAGCAGTTCTTC. It specifies CASSQELITQQFF.

In its sample, this clonotype was seen many times. V and J are TRBV20-1 and TRBJ2-5, with 8 bases fitting TRBD1. CDR1 and CDR2 (germline): DFQATT, SNEGSKA (reference sequence). The CDR3 is 15 amino acids. J gave up 1 base and V 6 bases, and 10 bases lay outside the gene matches. In nucleotides, the CDR3 is TGCAGTGCCCAACCAGGACAGGGTTCCCAAGAGACCCAGTACTTC. Translated: CSAQPGQGSQETQYF.

V and J are TRBV12-3 or TRBV12-4 and TRBJ2-1, with 9 bases that match TRBD2. Losses at the gene ends were 6 bases for V and 4 bases for J; bases not matched to a gene: 7. CDR3 length equals 15 residues. The CDR3 spells CASSHTSGRYNEQFF. Here the CDR3 DNA reads TGTGCCAGCAGCCATACTAGCGGGCGGTACAATGAGCAGTTCTTC.

In this sample, this clonotype turned up many times. The V gene is TRBV7-6, the J gene TRBJ2-1, with no clear D. Germline assignment: CDR1 SGHVS and CDR2 FNYEAQ. The CDR3 consists of 11 residues. V lost 1 base and J 8 bases, leaving 3 bases between the germline ends. CDR3 DNA sequence: TGTGCCAGCAGCTTAGACCATGAGCAGTTCTTC. The encoded protein is CASSLDHEQFF. Together with reference TRBV7-6 and TRBJ2-1, the CDR3 gives the full variable domain: GAGVSQSPRYKVTKRGQDVALRCDPISGHVSLYWYRQALGQGPEFLTYFNYEAQQDKSGLPNDRFSAERPEGSISTLTIQRTEQRDSAMYRCASSLDHEQFFGPGTRLTVL.

This clonotype was seen more than once but under ten times. The V and J genes are TRBV7-9 and TRBJ1-1; the D is unclear. The CDR3 spans 12 residues. V was cut by 6 bases and J by 1 base, with 6 bases left in between. Germline CDR1 reads SEHNR; CDR2 reads FQNEAQ (reference sequence). The CDR3 nucleotides are TGTGCCAGCAGTCCGACGAACACTGAAGCTTTCTTT. Translating gives CASSPTNTEAFF.

This chain connects TRBV6-5 to TRBJ1-6, with D possibly TRBD1 on 5 matching bases. This CDR3 is built from 14 residues. V was pared by 6 bases and J by 5 bases, with 11 bases between. Germline assignment: CDR1 MNHEY and CDR2 SVGAGI. The CDR3 coding sequence is TGTGCCAGCAGACCGGGACGGGATAATTCACCCCTCCACTTT. Protein sequence: CASRPGRDNSPLHF.

This clonotype was observed a few times. V and J are TRBV29-1 and TRBJ2-3, with 12 bases lining up with TRBD2. Germline CDR1 reads SQVTM; CDR2 reads ANQGSEA. The J segment lost 2 bases and the V segment lost 4 bases, leaving 1 base of the junction unmatched. This CDR3 spans 14 amino acids. CDR3 bases: TGCAGCGTTGCTAGCGGGGGGGACACAGATACGCAGTATTTT. Translated, it gives CSVASGGDTDTQYF.

The chain links TRBV12-3 or TRBV12-4 to TRBJ2-7; D could derive from TRBD1 or TRBD2 (5 bases each). Trimming pared 1 base from V and 0 bases from J, leaving 10 bases between. The CDR3 consists of 15 residues. The CDR3 loop is CASSLGVGVSYEQYF. In DNA form, the CDR3 reads TGTGCCAGCAGTTTAGGGGTGGGGGTCTCCTACGAGCAGTACTTC.

V gene TRBV7-7 combines with J gene TRBJ2-2, with D perhaps assigned TRBD1 or TRBD2 (6 bases each). In germline, CDR1 is SSHAT, CDR2 FNYEAQ (reference sequence). The CDR3 is 14 amino acids. V was trimmed by 5 bases and J by 4 bases, leaving 11 bases between them. This chain's CDR3 is CASSPGAVTGELFF. The CDR3 DNA reads TGTGCCAGCAGCCCGGGGGCGGTCACCGGGGAGCTGTTTTTT.

CDR3 sequence: CASSESGVQETQYF. In nucleotides, the CDR3 is TGTGCCAGCAGTGAATCGGGCGTACAAGAGACCCAGTACTTC. V gene TRBV25-1 combines with J gene TRBJ2-5; D gene ambiguous. Looked up from germline, CDR1 is MGHDK and CDR2 is SYGVNS. Between the trimmed V and J ends, which lost 1 base and 2 bases, there was a span of 8 bases. This CDR3 has 14 amino acids.

The chain carries TRBV2 and TRBJ2-2; perhaps TRBD1 as D (6 bases). Between the trimmed V and J ends, which lost 5 bases and 6 bases, there was a span of 16 bases. The CDR3 extends over 15 amino acids. CDR1 and CDR2 from the germline V gene are SNHLY and FYNNEI. CDR3 DNA: TGTGCCAGCAGTCCTACGACAGGCAGCGCCGGGGAGCTGTTTTTT. It encodes CASSPTTGSAGELFF. Based on the CDR3 plus reference TRBV2 and TRBJ2-2, the full variable domain is EPEVTQTPSHQVTQMGQEVILRCVPISNHLYFYWYRQILGQKVEFLVSFYNNEISEKSEIFDDQFSVERPDGSNFTLKIRSTKLEDSAMYFCASSPTTGSAGELFFGEGSRLTVL.

The rearrangement joins TRBV20-1 to TRBJ1-1; D remains unclear. The CDR3 is 11 residues long. In germline, CDR1 is DFQATT, CDR2 SNEGSKA (reference sequence). V lost 6 bases to trimming and J lost 0 bases, with 5 bases between them. The CDR3 spells CSAGMNTEAFF. CDR3 DNA: TGCAGTGCCGGGATGAACACTGAAGCTTTCTTT.

The chain uses TRBV12-5 and TRBJ2-1, with a possible D match to TRBD1 (6 bases). Trimming took off 6 bases at V and 5 bases at J, with 11 bases between the two ends. The V gene's germline CDR1 is LGHNT and CDR2 FRNRAP. There are 13 residues in the CDR3. The CDR3 sequence is CASGNTGNNEQFF. In DNA, the CDR3 is TGTGCTAGTGGGAATACAGGGAACAATGAGCAGTTCTTC.

The chain uses TRBV6-5 and TRBJ2-2; D not certain. Trimming removed 6 bases at V and 6 bases at J, with 5 bases between. The length of the CDR3 is 11 residues. Germline V gives CDR1 MNHEY, CDR2 SVGAGI. CDR3 nucleotide sequence: TGTGCCAGCAGGAGCCCCGGGGAGCTGTTTTTT. Amino acid sequence: CASRSPGELFF.

This clonotype was seen a few times. The chain couples TRBV7-3 to TRBJ2-3, with 8 positions matching TRBD1. This CDR3 is 13 amino acids long. Germline V lookup: CDR1 SGHTA, CDR2 FQGTGA. The junction had 4 bases not matched to a gene; V was cut back by 5 bases and J by 6 bases. CDR3 loop: CASSPRQGDTQYF. CDR3 nucleotides: TGTGCCAGCAGCCCCCGACAGGGGGATACGCAGTATTTT.

The rearrangement links TRBV7-9 to TRBJ2-1; TRBD1 matches 7 bases. In germline, CDR1 is SEHNR, CDR2 FQNEAQ (reference sequence). The J segment lost 2 bases and the V segment lost 4 bases, leaving 5 bases of the junction unmatched. The CDR3 extends over 15 amino acids. The CDR3 here is CASSSRQGPYNEQFF. CDR3 bases: TGTGCCAGCAGCTCTCGACAGGGTCCCTACAATGAGCAGTTCTTC. Full variable domain (missing parts from reference TRBV7-9 and TRBJ2-1): DTGVSQNPRHKITKRGQNVTFRCDPISEHNRLYWYRQTLGQGPEFLTYFQNEAQLEKSRLLSDRFSAERPKGSFSTLEIQRTEQGDSAMYLCASSSRQGPYNEQFFGPGTRLTVL.